This TCR beta chain was retrieved from a study of T cells in Graves' hyperthyroidism and ophthalmopathy. Clinical symptoms, serum thyroxine and TRAb, thyroid ultrasound and orbital computed tomography together formed the diagnostic basis. Amplification targeted TCR beta CDR3 regions from RNA transcripts. A set of HTBI primers served as the primers for a first-round RT-PCR of the TCR CDR3. TCRdb re-called the multiplex PCR reads with MiXCR, one entry per CDR3 protein. The sample contains 350,000 to 450,000 distinct CDR3 sequences, 17% of which appear only once. This clonotype appeared once. A read error may explain this, as a much larger clone is one base away. The sequence came from a woman in her 30s with Graves' hyperthyroidism that later progressed to Graves' ophthalmopathy. The sample was blood.

The DNA of the CDR3 is TGCAGTGCTAGGGGACAGGGAAGCAATCAGCCCCATCATTTT. Translated: CSARGQGSNQPHHF. The V gene is TRBV20-1, the J gene TRBJ1-5, with 9 bases fitting TRBD1. The CDR3 contains 14 residues. Germline V gene sequence: CDR1 DFQATT, CDR2 SNEGSKA (reference sequence).